The rows below give T cell receptor beta chains drawn from one sample of a study of control samples from healthy donors and cancer patients. Libraries were prepared by immunoSEQ multiplex PCR; TCRdb keeps only in-frame clonotypes and omits some of them. The data contain about 130,000 clones, approximately 92% of them singletons. The specimen sequenced was blood. These receptors originate from a woman between 45 and 65 years old in good health. CDR3s include the opening cysteine and the closing phenylalanine or tryptophan. Fields, in order: CDR3 DNA, CDR3 protein, J gene, V gene, clone size, D gene. The D gene is left open where the match is weak. A row's size may be missing; if present it is once, few, many or a size class.

cdr3_nt: TGTGCCAGCAGCTTAGGCCCTTACCGGGGGGATACTGAAGCTTTCTTT; cdr3_aa: CASSLGPYRGDTEAFF; j_call: TRBJ1-1; v_call: TRBV7-9; clone_size: .; d_call: .
cdr3_nt: TGTGCCAGTAGTAACCGTAGGGGGGGCCAGAGCACCGGGGAGCTGTTTTTT; cdr3_aa: CASSNRRGGQSTGELFF; j_call: TRBJ2-2; v_call: TRBV19; clone_size: once; d_call: .
cdr3_nt: TGTGCCAGCAGCTTAGATCTTAGGACAGGGATCGATGAGCAGTTCTTC; cdr3_aa: CASSLDLRTGIDEQFF; j_call: TRBJ2-1; v_call: TRBV11-3; clone_size: .; d_call: TRBD1
cdr3_nt: TGTGCCAGCAGCTACAGAGGGACTAGCACAGATACGCAGTATTTT; cdr3_aa: CASSYRGTSTDTQYF; j_call: TRBJ2-3; v_call: TRBV5-6; clone_size: once; d_call: .
cdr3_nt: TGTGCCAGCAGCCCGTCGTATGGAGGACTCTATGGCTACACCTTC; cdr3_aa: CASSPSYGGLYGYTF; j_call: TRBJ1-2; v_call: TRBV6-5; clone_size: .; d_call: .
cdr3_nt: TGTGCCTGGAGTGTACCCCAGGCCCGGGACAGGGGAGTCAATCAGCCCCAGCATTTT; cdr3_aa: CAWSVPQARDRGVNQPQHF; j_call: TRBJ1-5; v_call: TRBV30; clone_size: .; d_call: TRBD1
cdr3_nt: TGCGCCAGCAGTGGCCCGGGACAGGGCAGCCGATACGAGCAGTACTTC; cdr3_aa: CASSGPGQGSRYEQYF; j_call: TRBJ2-7; v_call: TRBV10-1; clone_size: .; d_call: TRBD1
cdr3_nt: TGTGCCAGCAGCTTACAAGAAAACACCATATATTTT; cdr3_aa: CASSLQENTIYF; j_call: TRBJ1-3; v_call: TRBV7-9; clone_size: .; d_call: .
cdr3_nt: TGTGCCAGCAGCTTAGCAGGGACGCTCCTCTCGAACACTGAAGCTTTCTTT; cdr3_aa: CASSLAGTLLSNTEAFF; j_call: TRBJ1-1; v_call: TRBV7-8; clone_size: .; d_call: .
cdr3_nt: TGTGCCAGCACCCGACAGGGGCCCTATGGCTACACCTTC; cdr3_aa: CASTRQGPYGYTF; j_call: TRBJ1-2; v_call: TRBV5-4; clone_size: .; d_call: TRBD1
cdr3_nt: TGTGCCAGCTCACCACTAGCGGGAGTCACCGGGGAGCTGTTTTTT; cdr3_aa: CASSPLAGVTGELFF; j_call: TRBJ2-2; v_call: TRBV18; clone_size: .; d_call: TRBD2
cdr3_nt: TGTGCCAGCACTGCGCTTCGAGACACAGATACGCAGTATTTT; cdr3_aa: CASTALRDTDTQYF; j_call: TRBJ2-3; v_call: TRBV25-1; clone_size: .; d_call: .
cdr3_nt: TGTGCCAGCAGCCCCCCCGGGACTAGTCTCAATGAGCAGTTCTTC; cdr3_aa: CASSPPGTSLNEQFF; j_call: TRBJ2-1; v_call: TRBV9; clone_size: .; d_call: TRBD2
cdr3_nt: TGTGCCACCCAACAGGGTAGCCAGGAGACCCAGTACTTC; cdr3_aa: CATQQGSQETQYF; j_call: TRBJ2-5; v_call: TRBV24-1; clone_size: .; d_call: .
cdr3_nt: TGTGCCTCCCATGGAGGGACAGGGGATGGCTACACCTTC; cdr3_aa: CASHGGTGDGYTF; j_call: TRBJ1-2; v_call: TRBV19; clone_size: .; d_call: TRBD1
cdr3_nt: TGCGCCAGCAGCCAAGATTTAACAGCCTATGGCTACACCTTC; cdr3_aa: CASSQDLTAYGYTF; j_call: TRBJ1-2; v_call: TRBV4-1; clone_size: .; d_call: .
cdr3_nt: TGTGCCAGCAGCCCGGAAGCGGGGCTAGCAGAGCAGTACTTC; cdr3_aa: CASSPEAGLAEQYF; j_call: TRBJ2-7; v_call: TRBV5-5; clone_size: .; d_call: TRBD2
cdr3_nt: TGTGCCAGCTCCCGGGACAACTCCTACGAGCAGTACTTC; cdr3_aa: CASSRDNSYEQYF; j_call: TRBJ2-7; v_call: TRBV18; clone_size: .; d_call: .
cdr3_nt: TGTGCCAGCTCACGGGGAGGGAACTATGGCTACACCTTC; cdr3_aa: CASSRGGNYGYTF; j_call: TRBJ1-2; v_call: TRBV18; clone_size: once; d_call: .
cdr3_nt: TGTGCCAGCAGCCAAGCCGAAAGACAGGTACTTTACGGCTACACCTTC; cdr3_aa: CASSQAERQVLYGYTF; j_call: TRBJ1-2; v_call: TRBV4-2; clone_size: once; d_call: .
cdr3_nt: TGTGCCAGCAGCCGGCGTGCGGACAGCTCCTACGAGCAGTACTTC; cdr3_aa: CASSRRADSSYEQYF; j_call: TRBJ2-7; v_call: TRBV7-9; clone_size: .; d_call: .
cdr3_nt: TGTGCCAGCAGTTTGGGCCAGGGACCTTATAGCAATCAGCCCCAGCATTTT; cdr3_aa: CASSLGQGPYSNQPQHF; j_call: TRBJ1-5; v_call: TRBV27; clone_size: once; d_call: .
cdr3_nt: TGTGCCACCAGTGCTGGGAACGGGGAGCTGTTTTTT; cdr3_aa: CATSAGNGELFF; j_call: TRBJ2-2; v_call: TRBV24-1; clone_size: .; d_call: .
cdr3_nt: TGTGCCAGTAGTATACCCGGGGCCTATAATTCACCCCTCCACTTT; cdr3_aa: CASSIPGAYNSPLHF; j_call: TRBJ1-6; v_call: TRBV19; clone_size: .; d_call: .
cdr3_nt: TGTGCCAGCAGCTTACGCCGACTAGTAGAGACCGGGGAGCTGTTTTTT; cdr3_aa: CASSLRRLVETGELFF; j_call: TRBJ2-2; v_call: TRBV11-2; clone_size: .; d_call: .
cdr3_nt: TGTGCCAGTCTTAGACAAGTTGGCGGGGAGCTGTTTTTT; cdr3_aa: CASLRQVGGELFF; j_call: TRBJ2-2; v_call: TRBV19; clone_size: .; d_call: .
cdr3_nt: TGTGCCAGCAGCCAAGAGAAGGGGTATATCGCAGATACGCAGTATTTT; cdr3_aa: CASSQEKGYIADTQYF; j_call: TRBJ2-3; v_call: TRBV3-1/TRBV3-2; clone_size: .; d_call: .
cdr3_nt: TGTGCCAGCAGCGCTGGGACAGTCTACGAGCAGTACTTC; cdr3_aa: CASSAGTVYEQYF; j_call: TRBJ2-7; v_call: TRBV9; clone_size: .; d_call: TRBD1
cdr3_nt: TGTGCCAGCGGCCCCCCAGGGCGGGTAAATTCACCCCTCCACTTT; cdr3_aa: CASGPPGRVNSPLHF; j_call: TRBJ1-6; v_call: TRBV6-5; clone_size: .; d_call: .
cdr3_nt: TGTGCCACCAGCAGAGACGGACAGGGCAATCAGCCCCAGCATTTT; cdr3_aa: CATSRDGQGNQPQHF; j_call: TRBJ1-5; v_call: TRBV15; clone_size: .; d_call: TRBD1
cdr3_nt: TGTGCCAGCAGTTACTCGCGAGACACACACTATGGCTACACCTTC; cdr3_aa: CASSYSRDTHYGYTF; j_call: TRBJ1-2; v_call: TRBV6-5; clone_size: .; d_call: .
cdr3_nt: TGTGCCTGGAGTACGGGGGGCCCTGGGCCGGGAAACACCATATATTTT; cdr3_aa: CAWSTGGPGPGNTIYF; j_call: TRBJ1-3; v_call: TRBV30; clone_size: .; d_call: .
cdr3_nt: TGTGCCAGCAGCTTGGTGGGCAGGACAATGGGGGAGCTGTTTTTT; cdr3_aa: CASSLVGRTMGELFF; j_call: TRBJ2-2; v_call: TRBV5-4; clone_size: .; d_call: .
cdr3_nt: TGTGCCAGCAGCGCGGGGGGGTACACTGAAGCTTTCTTT; cdr3_aa: CASSAGGYTEAFF; j_call: TRBJ1-1; v_call: TRBV7-9; clone_size: .; d_call: .
cdr3_nt: TGCGCCAGCAGCTTTGGCGGGACTAGCGGGATTTCCTACAATGAGCAGTTCTTC; cdr3_aa: CASSFGGTSGISYNEQFF; j_call: TRBJ2-1; v_call: TRBV5-1; clone_size: .; d_call: TRBD2
cdr3_nt: TGTGCCAGCTCACCCACGCAAGCTGGGGTCAGCCTTTACGAGCAGTACTTC; cdr3_aa: CASSPTQAGVSLYEQYF; j_call: TRBJ2-7; v_call: TRBV18; clone_size: once; d_call: .
cdr3_nt: TGTGCCAGCAGCTTACAAGAGTCAGTCGAGCAGTACTTC; cdr3_aa: CASSLQESVEQYF; j_call: TRBJ2-7; v_call: TRBV11-2; clone_size: .; d_call: .
cdr3_nt: TGCGCCAGCAGCATAACCGGGACAGCCTACGAGCAGTACTTC; cdr3_aa: CASSITGTAYEQYF; j_call: TRBJ2-7; v_call: TRBV5-1; clone_size: .; d_call: TRBD1
cdr3_nt: TGTGCCTGGACCTATGGACAGAACTCTGGAAACACCATATATTTT; cdr3_aa: CAWTYGQNSGNTIYF; j_call: TRBJ1-3; v_call: TRBV30; clone_size: .; d_call: .
cdr3_nt: TGTGCCAGCAGCCTTTGGACAGGGAACTATGGCTACACCTTC; cdr3_aa: CASSLWTGNYGYTF; j_call: TRBJ1-2; v_call: TRBV11-2; clone_size: .; d_call: TRBD1
cdr3_nt: TGTGCCAGCAGCCAAGATTTGGCAGGGGCTAATGAAAAACTGTTTTTT; cdr3_aa: CASSQDLAGANEKLFF; j_call: TRBJ1-4; v_call: TRBV4-2; clone_size: .; d_call: .
cdr3_nt: TGCGCCAGCAGCTTGACAGGACAGGGAATCACCGGGGAGCTGTTTTTT; cdr3_aa: CASSLTGQGITGELFF; j_call: TRBJ2-2; v_call: TRBV5-1; clone_size: .; d_call: TRBD1
cdr3_nt: TGTGCCAGCAGTCCGCCGCCGGGACAGGGGAGCGGTGGGACCAACGTCCTGACTTTC; cdr3_aa: CASSPPPGQGSGGTNVLTF; j_call: TRBJ2-6; v_call: TRBV6-6; clone_size: .; d_call: TRBD1
cdr3_nt: TGTGCCAGCAGCTTAGCACCTTCCTACGAGCAGTACTTC; cdr3_aa: CASSLAPSYEQYF; j_call: TRBJ2-7; v_call: TRBV11-2; clone_size: .; d_call: .
cdr3_nt: TGTGCCTGGAGTGTCTCCAGTGGCTACACCTTC; cdr3_aa: CAWSVSSGYTF; j_call: TRBJ1-2; v_call: TRBV30; clone_size: .; d_call: .
cdr3_nt: TGTGCCAGCCGGACTAGTGGTTTCCAAGAGACCCAGTACTTC; cdr3_aa: CASRTSGFQETQYF; j_call: TRBJ2-5; v_call: TRBV18; clone_size: .; d_call: TRBD2
cdr3_nt: TGCGCCAGCAGTGAAGCCGGGCCCGACGCTTTCTTT; cdr3_aa: CASSEAGPDAFF; j_call: TRBJ1-1; v_call: TRBV10-2; clone_size: .; d_call: .
cdr3_nt: TGTGCCAGCAGGGACACAGGGGTGGGTGAGCAGTTCTTC; cdr3_aa: CASRDTGVGEQFF; j_call: TRBJ2-1; v_call: TRBV12-3/TRBV12-4; clone_size: once; d_call: TRBD1
cdr3_nt: TGCAGTGCTATTGACAGAAAATCTAACTATGGCTACACCTTC; cdr3_aa: CSAIDRKSNYGYTF; j_call: TRBJ1-2; v_call: TRBV20-1; clone_size: .; d_call: .
cdr3_nt: TGTGCCAGCAGTACGGGACAGGGGGCGAATTCACCCCTCCACTTT; cdr3_aa: CASSTGQGANSPLHF; j_call: TRBJ1-6; v_call: TRBV2; clone_size: .; d_call: TRBD1
cdr3_nt: TGTGCCAGCAGTCCATCGACTAGCAGGTCGGAGACCCAGTACTTC; cdr3_aa: CASSPSTSRSETQYF; j_call: TRBJ2-5; v_call: TRBV2; clone_size: once; d_call: TRBD2
cdr3_nt: TGTGCCAGCAAACCGGGACAGGGTTATGGCTACACCTTC; cdr3_aa: CASKPGQGYGYTF; j_call: TRBJ1-2; v_call: TRBV2; clone_size: .; d_call: TRBD1
cdr3_nt: TGTGCCTGTCGGGGACAGGGGCACATGAACACTGAAGCTTTCTTT; cdr3_aa: CACRGQGHMNTEAFF; j_call: TRBJ1-1; v_call: TRBV30; clone_size: .; d_call: TRBD1
cdr3_nt: TGTGCCAGCGTCGGGCCCTCCGTTGGTCAGCCCCAGCATTTT; cdr3_aa: CASVGPSVGQPQHF; j_call: TRBJ1-5; v_call: TRBV28; clone_size: .; d_call: .